The table lists the clone carrying this T cell receptor (beta chain) with a count of one. This record comes from a study of T cell changes during pregnancy in multiple sclerosis. Germline CDR1 is GTSNPN and CDR2 is SVGIG (reference sequence). The CDR3 covers 14 residues. Trimming took off 2 bases at V and 1 base at J, with 11 bases between the two ends. Profiled with immunoSEQ multiplex PCR; TCRdb holds only in-frame clones, not every one. The data show just under 65,000 clones, roughly 89% seen once. The chain is built from TRBV30 and TRBJ2-5, with TRBD1 as a possible D gene (6 bases). This clonotype was sampled from a female donor in good health, enrolled as a control in a pregnancy study. Here the sequenced sample was peripheral blood, taken after pregnancy. The CDR3 bases are TGTGCCTGGAGTCCCCCAGGGGTCCAAGAGACCCAGTACTTC. Its protein product is CAWSPPGVQETQYF.